Presented here are 19 T cell receptor beta chains from one specimen sequenced in a study of naive and memory T cell subsets. Both TRBC1 and TRBC2 were covered by a beta constant-region primer of two equimolar oligonucleotides. Nested alpha and beta constant-region primers with the SP2 primer drove four PCR rounds on ligated cDNA. From the UMI-ligation and nested PCR reads, TCRdb called clonotypes with MiXCR, one entry per CDR3 protein. The sample contains roughly 100,000 distinct CDR3 sequences, more than 12% of which appear only once. Findings and limits, study-wide: Especially in CD8 cells, naive repertoires contained a few larger clonotypes, possibly CD45RA-re-expressing memory cells.

These TCRs are of unknown antigen specificity. Sequencing used naive CD8+ T cells from blood. Every receptor here comes from a human donor in good health.

The V call is TRBV25-1, the J call TRBJ1-5; D is uncertain. V was shortened by 3 bases and J by 2 bases, with 8 bases between the two germline ends. The germline CDR1 and CDR2 sequences are MGHDK and SYGVNS. The CDR3 runs to 14 residues. The CDR3, as DNA: TGTGCCAGCAGTGATGGAGCAGGCAATCAGCCCCAGCATTTT. Amino acids: CASSDGAGNQPQHF. The whole variable domain, filled in from reference TRBV25-1 and TRBJ1-5, reads EADIYQTPRYLVIGTGKKITLECSQTMGHDKMYWYQQDPGMELHLIHYSYGVNSTEKGDLSSESTVSRIRTEHFPLTLESARPSHTSQYLCASSDGAGNQPQHFGDGTRLSIL.

The genes are TRBV12-3 or TRBV12-4 and TRBJ2-3, with D hard to call. V dropped 3 bases and J dropped 2 bases, with 9 bases sitting between them. This CDR3 spans 14 amino acids. CDR3 sequence: CASSLSVLTDTQYF. CDR3 sequence (DNA): TGTGCCAGCAGTTTGTCTGTCCTCACAGATACGCAGTATTTT.

This clonotype has just a few counts. J is TRBJ1-2 and V is TRBV27; no definite D call. V shed 5 bases and J shed 1 base, with 17 bases lying between them. The CDR3 sequence is 16 residues long. Germline V gives CDR1 MNHEY, CDR2 SMNVEV (reference sequence). Here the CDR3 reads CASSTRGWEDNYGYTF. The CDR3 region has the DNA TGTGCCAGCAGTACCCGTGGCTGGGAAGATAACTATGGCTACACCTTC.

This clonotype occurred a few times. The chain couples TRBV11-2 to TRBJ2-3; TRBD1 might be the D (5 bases). The CDR3 sequence is 18 residues long. The V and J ends lost 5 bases and 2 bases respectively, with 23 bases between them. CDR1 SGHAT and CDR2 FQNNGV come from the germline V gene. The CDR3 region has the DNA TGTGCCAGCAGCCCGAGGAATGCGGTAGGGGCAAACACAGATACGCAGTATTTT. This sequence encodes CASSPRNAVGANTDTQYF.

This clonotype was counted at least ten times. This chain uses TRBV7-9 with TRBJ2-2, with a tentative D call TRBD1 (5 bases). V shed 5 bases and J shed 0 bases, with 13 bases lying between them. Germline V CDR1 and CDR2: SEHNR, FQNEAQ (reference sequence). CDR3 size: 16 residues. The DNA for the CDR3 is TGTGCCAGCAGCGGGGCAAGACCAACGAACACCGGGGAGCTGTTTTTT. Translation: CASSGARPTNTGELFF. Full variable domain (outside the CDR3, taken from reference TRBV7-9 and TRBJ2-2): DTGVSQNPRHKITKRGQNVTFRCDPISEHNRLYWYRQTLGQGPEFLTYFQNEAQLEKSRLLSDRFSAERPKGSFSTLEIQRTEQGDSAMYLCASSGARPTNTGELFFGEGSRLTVL.

This clonotype was seen only a few times. The DNA of the CDR3 is TGTGCCAGCAGCGATGGTCGAGGGACTGAAGCTTTCTTT. Translated, it gives CASSDGRGTEAFF. This chain joins TRBV9 and TRBJ1-1; D uncertain. Trimming took off 3 bases at V and 5 bases at J, with 11 bases between the two ends. Germline CDR1 and CDR2: SGDLS and YYNGEE. CDR3 length equals 13 residues.

This clonotype was recorded many times. The chain couples TRBV12-3 or TRBV12-4 to TRBJ2-5, with 8 bases aligning to TRBD2. The CDR3 has 15 residues. J lost 5 bases, V lost 5 bases, and 10 bases had no gene match. The CDR3 loop is CASSLAGTRDETQYF. As DNA, the CDR3 is TGTGCCAGCAGTCTCGCCGGGACTAGGGACGAGACCCAGTACTTC.

This clonotype has a handful of counts. V is TRBV3-1 and J is TRBJ2-7; 13 nucleotides line up with TRBD2. CDR1 and CDR2 from the germline V gene are LGHDT and YNNKEL (reference sequence). The CDR3 covers 13 residues. V gave up 8 bases and J gave up 4 bases; unmatched junction bases: 2. DNA for the CDR3: TGTGCCAGCGGGACTAGCGGGGCTTACGAGCAGTACTTC. Encoded protein: CASGTSGAYEQYF.

This clonotype was observed at least ten times. The chain recombines TRBV28 with TRBJ2-7, with D uncertain. The germline CDR1 and CDR2 sequences are MDHEN and SYDVKM. Trimming left V 3 bases short and J 5 bases short, with 11 bases between. The CDR3 runs to 13 residues. The CDR3 loop reads CASSLSVRNEQYF. In nucleotides, the CDR3 is TGTGCCAGCAGTTTGTCTGTTAGGAACGAGCAGTACTTC.

The J gene is TRBJ2-3, the V gene TRBV7-6; TRBD2 aligns across 8 bases. Germline assignment: CDR1 SGHVS and CDR2 FNYEAQ. After removal of 5 bases from V and 4 bases from J, the junction contained 14 bases not matched to a gene. This CDR3 comprises 17 residues. The CDR3 coding sequence is TGTGCCAGCAGCCCCTCCAAAAGGCTAGCGGGCCCAGATACGCAGTATTTT. This sequence encodes CASSPSKRLAGPDTQYF. Combining the CDR3 with reference TRBV7-6 and TRBJ2-3 gives the whole variable domain GAGVSQSPRYKVTKRGQDVALRCDPISGHVSLYWYRQALGQGPEFLTYFNYEAQQDKSGLPNDRFSAERPEGSISTLTIQRTEQRDSAMYRCASSPSKRLAGPDTQYFGPGTRLTVL.

The chain's CDR3 is CSVLPGQIFGEQFF. The DNA for the CDR3 is TGCAGCGTCTTACCGGGACAAATTTTCGGTGAGCAGTTCTTC. The chain recombines TRBV29-1 with TRBJ2-1, with a weak D call TRBD1 (6 bases). CDR1 and CDR2 from the germline V gene are SQVTM and ANQGSEA. Deletions cut 6 bases from V and 9 bases from J, with 21 bases between. The CDR3 spans 14 residues.

The rearrangement uses TRBV27 and TRBJ2-7; tentatively, D is TRBD1 or TRBD2 (6 bases each). CDR3 size: 15 residues. V lost 6 bases to trimming and J lost 5 bases, with 20 bases between them. Germline V gene sequence: CDR1 MNHEY, CDR2 SMNVEV (reference sequence). The CDR3 loop is CASSVRGTGRDEQYF. As DNA, the CDR3 is TGTGCCAGCAGCGTTAGGGGGACTGGTCGTGACGAGCAGTACTTC.

The rearrangement joins TRBV27 to TRBJ1-4; D ambiguous. There are 16 residues in the CDR3. In germline, CDR1 is MNHEY, CDR2 SMNVEV (reference sequence). V gave up 0 bases and J gave up 2 bases, with 10 bases separating them. The CDR3 region has the DNA TGTGCCAGCAGTTTATCGATAGGAGGGACTAATGAAAAACTGTTTTTT. Translation gives CASSLSIGGTNEKLFF. Together with reference TRBV27 and TRBJ1-4, the CDR3 gives the full variable domain: EAQVTQNPRYLITVTGKKLTVTCSQNMNHEYMSWYRQDPGLGLRQIYYSMNVEVTDKGDVPEGYKVSRKEKRNFPLILESPSPNQTSLYFCASSLSIGGTNEKLFFGSGTQLSVL.

This clonotype was picked up a small number of times. For the CDR3, the DNA is TGTGCCAGCAGCGCGGGGGCTTCGGGGACCCAGTACTTC. Translation: CASSAGASGTQYF. The gene calls are TRBV9 and TRBJ2-5; either TRBD1 or TRBD2 may fit D (6 bases each). Trimming took off 3 bases at V and 7 bases at J, with 13 bases between the two ends. This CDR3 is built from 13 residues. Germline values: CDR1 SGDLS, CDR2 YYNGEE.

This clonotype was observed at least ten times. The gene calls are TRBV4-1 and TRBJ2-2; 8 bases match TRBD1. The CDR3 contains 15 residues. V gave up 3 bases and J gave up 5 bases; unmatched junction bases: 5. Germline-derived CDR1 and CDR2 are MGHRA and YSYEKL. CDR3 sequence reads: CASSQGQDITGELFF. CDR3 nucleotide sequence: TGCGCCAGCAGCCAGGGACAGGACATTACCGGGGAGCTGTTTTTT.

This clonotype was seen only a few times. The chain combines TRBV5-4 with TRBJ2-1; D is perhaps TRBD1 (5 bases). The length of the CDR3 is 13 residues. Germline V CDR1 and CDR2: SGHNT, YYREEE (reference sequence). The ends were cut back, 2 bases at V and 10 bases at J, with 13 bases in the middle. The CDR3 sequence: CASSFDPGIEQFF. CDR3 bases: TGTGCCAGCAGCTTCGATCCAGGGATCGAGCAGTTCTTC.

CDR3 bases: TGTGCCAGCAACAGACTAGCGGGACAAGAGACCCAGTACTTC. Protein product: CASNRLAGQETQYF. The chain uses TRBV6-2 or TRBV6-3 and TRBJ2-5; 11 nucleotides match TRBD2. Trimming removed 7 bases from V and 2 bases from J; junction bases left unmatched: 3. The CDR3 sequence is 14 residues long. Germline V gene data show CDR1 as MNHEY and CDR2 as SVGEGT.

The rearrangement uses TRBV7-8 and TRBJ2-3, with a weak D call TRBD1 (6 bases). Germline V gene lookup returns CDR1 SGHVS and CDR2 FQNEAQ. The V end was cut by 1 base, the J end by 1 base, with 6 bases between. This CDR3 region has 14 residues. CDR3 bases: TGTGCCAGCAGCTTAGAGGGGGGCACAGATACGCAGTATTTT. This translates into CASSLEGGTDTQYF.

This clonotype occurred a few times. The chain has TRBV12-3 or TRBV12-4 and TRBJ2-7, with D perhaps assigned TRBD1 or TRBD2 (5 bases each). Between the trimmed V and J ends, which lost 7 bases and 5 bases, there was a span of 18 bases. The length of the CDR3 is 14 residues. CDR3 residues: CASTLRPGADEQYF. DNA of the CDR3: TGTGCCAGCACTCTACGACCCGGGGCCGACGAGCAGTACTTC.